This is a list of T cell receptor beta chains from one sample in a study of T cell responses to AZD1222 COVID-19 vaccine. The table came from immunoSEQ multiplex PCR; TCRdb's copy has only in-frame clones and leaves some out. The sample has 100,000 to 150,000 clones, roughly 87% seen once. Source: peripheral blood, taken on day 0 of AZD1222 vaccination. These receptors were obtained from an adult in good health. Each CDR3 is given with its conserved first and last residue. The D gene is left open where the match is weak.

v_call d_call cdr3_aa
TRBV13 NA CASSLVAGKQETQYF
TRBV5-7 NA CASSTGRANTEAFF
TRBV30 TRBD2 CAWSSSGETQYF
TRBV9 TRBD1 CASSAGTGGLYGYTF
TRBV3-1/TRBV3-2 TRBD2 CASSQASGGSSYEQYF
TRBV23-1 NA CASSQRLSGTYEQYF
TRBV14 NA CASSQDVGGYNSPLHF
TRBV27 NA CASSARRGRKDYGYTF
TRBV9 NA CASSVGQTGDYGYTF
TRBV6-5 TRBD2 CASSHARAGGREQYF
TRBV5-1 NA CASSFGDTYEQYF
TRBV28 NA CASSENGSTETQYF
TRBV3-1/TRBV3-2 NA CASSQGVGTEAFF
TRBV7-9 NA CASTKQGNYGYTF
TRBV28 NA CASSLVTWDYGYTF
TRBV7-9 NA CASSLASGETQYF
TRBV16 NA CASSQSDGLTGELFF
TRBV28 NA CASLMGGFRNQPQHF
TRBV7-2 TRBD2 CASSLAHRGAGGLSYEQYF
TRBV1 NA CTSSQERCPRFGGEAFF
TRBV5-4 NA CASSPTSSYEQYF
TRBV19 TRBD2 CASSAALGGTTDTQYF
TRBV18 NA CASSPLGTPEKLFF
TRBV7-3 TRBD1 CASSMGQPNEAFF
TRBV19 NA CASSISGTGFATNEKLFF
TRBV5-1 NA CASSAGSNTGELFF
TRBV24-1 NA CATSDPGGADTQYF
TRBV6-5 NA CASGQAYSNQPQHF
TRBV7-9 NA CASSLAGHSNYGYTF
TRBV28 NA CASSTLSRVLGGDTF
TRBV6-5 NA CASRQGLLTDTQYF
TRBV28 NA CASSLSGYEQYF
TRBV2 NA CASSPRVGQYF
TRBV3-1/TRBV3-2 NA CASSPGNTEAFF
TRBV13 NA CASSPTQGGRFSGANVLTF